A single T cell receptor (beta chain) is shown here with its context. Its antigen remains undetermined. No much larger clone exists at a distance of one base, and base qualities are not known. The CDR3, from cysteine to phenylalanine, totals 13 residues. CDR3 DNA is the only sequence kept; it has 39 bases, read in frame from the first base. The germline V gene (reference sequence) provides CDR1 SGHNT and CDR2 YYREEE. Trimming takes 9 bases from V and 0 bases from J, and the germline ends sit 12 bases apart. Each collaborating institution followed its own protocols to collect whole blood in K2EDTA tubes. For TCRbeta analysis, collaborator samples were shipped as frozen whole blood, as isolated PBMCs, or as DNA extracted from either sample type. TCRbeta CDR3 regions were amplified from genomic DNA using the immunoSEQ Assay, a bias-controlled multiplex PCR. The published analysis was carried out like this. Nucleated cell counts per sample were estimated from amplification of reference gene primers within the assay. To quantify the absolute abundance of each unique TCRbeta CDR3 rearrangement, sequence reads were collapsed and filtered. For each sample, productive Simpson clonality was calculated by taking the square root of Simpson's diversity index across productive rearrangements. Drawn from immuneACCESS, this table holds only the in-frame rearrangements with V and J called that TCRdb kept. Clones are partly lost; checked studies trace under half to an unresolved V gene and leave the rest unexplained. The V and J calls and the clone size are those of that table, but D and trimming were determined from the DNA. The sample table shows fewer than 90,000 clones, and around 88% are seen once. Around 0.47% of the sample is held by the ten biggest clonotypes.

The sample belongs to a study of blood T cell repertoires in COVID-19 (dated by TCRdb to about 2020). Turning to the overall study: Samples covering the acute and convalescent phases of COVID-19 were provided by collaborators in the United States, Italy and Spain. The material from the prospective study consisted of cDNA or gDNA derived from T cells, B-cell-depleted T cells, or PBMCs. The dataset comprised deeply sampled blood TCRbeta repertoires from subjects exposed to, actively infected with, or recovered from COVID-19. The repertoires were released in a freely available public database meant as a resource for research on the immune response to SARS-CoV-2. Samples came from the ongoing ImmuneRACE study (first 160 participants) plus 1,254 subjects from 6 global collaborators. A de-identified subject ID, COVID-19 status, age in years and sex were almost always included in the sample metadata. Where available, HLA class I and class II types were obtained from metadata supplied by the sample provider rather than from assay-based typing. Overall study outcomes, separate from this receptor: Clinical and demographic metadata were provided uncurated, with the amount varying by source and participant.

This receptor was identified in a man aged 55 to 69 with acute or convalescent COVID-19. The V and J genes are TRBV5-4 and TRBJ2-5, with TRBD1 perhaps the D gene, on 5 matching bases. The sequenced sample consisted of peripheral blood. The nucleotide sequence reads as follows: TGTGCCACAGAGACAGAAAACCAAGAGACCCAGTACTTC. This codes for CATETENQETQYF.